This passage covers 29 T cell receptor beta chains from one sample sequenced in a study of blood T cell repertoires in COVID-19. Assay used: immunoSEQ multiplex PCR; TCRdb lists only in-frame clones, some missing. Seen here are under 200,000 clones, roughly 80% observed once, and the top ten hold around 5.1%. The sample consisted of PBMCs or T cells enriched from blood (not recorded which). The receptors come from a woman in her thirties or forties with acute COVID-19.

The chain combines TRBV19 with TRBJ1-1, with D possibly being TRBD1 (5 bases). The V gene's germline CDR1 is LNHDA and CDR2 SQIVND (reference sequence). This CDR3 spans 12 amino acids. The V and J ends lost 7 bases and 4 bases respectively, with 10 bases between them. Here the CDR3 reads CASTREGTEAFF. DNA of the CDR3: TGTGCCAGTACCAGGGAGGGCACTGAAGCTTTCTTT.

V and J are TRBV2 and TRBJ2-5, with 11 nucleotides matching TRBD1. This CDR3 comprises 15 residues. CDR1 and CDR2 from the germline V gene are SNHLY and FYNNEI. Trimming at V came to 6 bases and at J to 0 bases, leaving 3 bases not matched to a gene. CDR3 sequence (DNA): TGTGCCAGCAGCCGGGACAGGGGGGACCAAGAGACCCAGTACTTC. This translates into CASSRDRGDQETQYF.

This clone has only one observation. The genes are TRBV4-1 and TRBJ1-2; the match to TRBD1 covers 9 bases. CDR3 length: 15 residues. CDR1 and CDR2 from the germline V gene are MGHRA and YSYEKL. Trimming took 3 bases from V and 4 from J; bases not matched to a gene: 6. CDR3 protein: CASSQTGTGSYGYTF. CDR3 bases: TGCGCCAGCAGCCAGACCGGGACAGGGTCCTATGGCTACACCTTC.

The chain is built from TRBV18 and TRBJ2-1; TRBD2 is a possible D gene (6 bases). Trimming removed 3 bases from V and 8 bases from J, with 17 bases in between. The CDR3 sequence is 15 residues long. CDR1 KGHSH and CDR2 LQKENI come from the germline V gene. This chain's CDR3 is CASSPPSGLMDEQFF. CDR3 bases: TGTGCCAGCTCACCCCCAAGCGGGTTGATGGATGAGCAGTTCTTC. Filled out from reference TRBV18 and TRBJ2-1, the complete variable domain reads NAGVMQNPRHLVRRRGQEARLRCSPMKGHSHVYWYRQLPEEGLKFMVYLQKENIIDESGMPKERFSAEFPKEGPSILRIQQVVRGDSAAYFCASSPPSGLMDEQFFGPGTRLTVL.

This clone appeared a few times. V is TRBV7-9 and J is TRBJ2-1; 11 bases align to TRBD2. The CDR3 extends over 16 amino acids. V lost 5 bases, J lost 5 bases, and 8 bases stayed unmatched. The germline V gene encodes CDR1 SEHNR and CDR2 FQNEAQ (reference sequence). CDR3 residues: CASSRTSGRLNNEQFF. CDR3 DNA: TGTGCCAGCAGCAGGACTAGCGGGCGCCTTAACAATGAGCAGTTCTTC.

The chain uses TRBV30 and TRBJ2-7, with D maybe TRBD1 (6 bases). The germline V gene encodes CDR1 GTSNPN and CDR2 SVGIG (reference sequence). This CDR3 spans 13 amino acids. V was clipped by 4 bases and J by 1 base, with 11 bases between them. DNA of the CDR3: TGTGCCTGGAACAGGGATTATTCCTACGAGCAGTACTTC. This codes for CAWNRDYSYEQYF. Full variable domain (rest looked up from reference TRBV30 and TRBJ2-7): SQTIHQWPATLVQPVGSPLSLECTVEGTSNPNLYWYRQAAGRGLQLLFYSVGIGQISSEVPQNLSASRPQDRQFILSSKKLLLSDSGFYLCAWNRDYSYEQYFGPGTRLTVT.

The chain is built from TRBV19 and TRBJ1-4; 7 bases fit TRBD1. Unmatched junction bases numbered 10, after V lost 4 bases and J lost 8 bases. CDR1 and CDR2 (germline): LNHDA, SQIVND (reference sequence). CDR3 length equals 15 residues. CDR3 DNA sequence: TGTGCCAGTAGTAACCGACAGGGTCTTAGGGAAAAACTGTTTTTT. Protein: CASSNRQGLREKLFF.

The chain couples TRBV5-1 to TRBJ2-1; TRBD2 matches at 10 bases. The CDR3 covers 15 residues. Trimming at V came to 1 base and at J to 9 bases, leaving 7 bases not matched to a gene. Germline loops: CDR1 SGHRS, CDR2 YFSETQ. This CDR3 is CASSLLLAGETEQFF. CDR3 nucleotides: TGCGCCAGCAGCTTGTTGCTAGCGGGAGAAACTGAGCAGTTCTTC.

The J gene is TRBJ2-2, the V gene TRBV5-1; 8 bases match TRBD1. J gave up 4 bases and V 4 bases, and 9 bases lay outside the gene matches. CDR3 length: 16 residues. Per germline, CDR1 SGHRS and CDR2 YFSETQ. In DNA form, the CDR3 reads TGCGCCAGCAGCGAGAGGACAGGGACTGGCACCGGGGAGCTGTTTTTT. Amino acids: CASSERTGTGTGELFF.

The V call is TRBV11-3, the J call TRBJ1-1, with D possibly matching TRBD1 (6 bases). CDR3 length equals 13 residues. With 0 bases removed from V and 12 bases from J, the gap between germline ends came to 14 bases. CDR1 is SGHNT, CDR2 YENEEA, per germline. The CDR3 loop reads CASSLEVGAQTFF. CDR3 coding DNA: TGTGCCAGCAGCTTAGAGGTGGGGGCGCAAACTTTCTTT.

The chain's CDR3 is CASSGVGGMGVQETQYF. CDR3 sequence (DNA): TGTGCCAGCAGCGGTGTGGGAGGGATGGGGGTTCAAGAGACCCAGTACTTC. The V call is TRBV5-4, the J call TRBJ2-5; the match to TRBD2 covers 7 bases. This CDR3 has 17 residues. Germline V gives CDR1 SGHNT, CDR2 YYREEE (reference sequence). V lost 4 bases to trimming and J lost 2 bases; unmatched junction nucleotides: 14.

CDR3: CASRLTSGRNTGELFF. The CDR3 DNA follows: TGCGCCAGCAGATTGACTAGCGGGAGGAACACCGGGGAGCTGTTTTTT. The chain carries TRBV5-1 and TRBJ2-2; TRBD2 agrees at 12 bases. In germline, CDR1 is SGHRS, CDR2 YFSETQ. After removal of 5 bases from V and 1 base from J, the junction contained 3 bases not matched to a gene. This CDR3 is built from 16 residues.

The gene calls are TRBV29-1 and TRBJ1-1; 8 bases agree with TRBD1. The CDR3 has 13 residues. Looked up from germline, CDR1 is SQVTM and CDR2 is ANQGSEA. V dropped 7 bases and J dropped 4; count of bases not matched to a gene: 8. The CDR3 nucleotides are TGCAGCGCCATACAGGGGGTGTCCACTGAAGCTTTCTTT. Its translation: CSAIQGVSTEAFF.

This clone was observed many times. Other nucleotide sequences from this sample produce the same CDR3. The V gene is TRBV18, the J gene TRBJ1-1; D remains ambiguous. Germline CDR1 and CDR2: KGHSH and LQKENI. The CDR3 length is 13 residues. V dropped 5 bases and J dropped 1 base, with 8 bases sitting between them. CDR3 region: CASSATENTEAFF. Written as DNA, the CDR3 is TGTGCCAGCTCAGCCACAGAGAACACTGAAGCTTTCTTT. Full variable domain (rest looked up from reference TRBV18 and TRBJ1-1): NAGVMQNPRHLVRRRGQEARLRCSPMKGHSHVYWYRQLPEEGLKFMVYLQKENIIDESGMPKERFSAEFPKEGPSILRIQQVVRGDSAAYFCASSATENTEAFFGQGTRLTVV.

The chain uses TRBV12-3 or TRBV12-4 and TRBJ2-5; possible D gene TRBD1, 9 bases. V was cut by 11 bases and J by 13 bases, with 23 bases left in between. This CDR3 spans 12 amino acids. The CDR3 DNA reads TGTGCCTCGGGGACAGGGACTAGAGGGTGGTACTTC. It encodes CASGTGTRGWYF.

The V and J genes are TRBV19 and TRBJ1-2, with a tentative D call TRBD1 (5 bases). From germline, CDR1 is LNHDA and CDR2 SQIVND (reference sequence). This CDR3 region has 12 residues. V lost 5 bases and J 7 bases, leaving 11 bases between the germline ends. The CDR3 sequence is CASSPGRVGYTF. In nucleotides, the CDR3 is TGTGCCAGTAGTCCAGGGAGGGTTGGCTACACCTTC.

This chain connects TRBV3-1 (or the pseudogene TRBV3-2) to TRBJ2-3; TRBD2 aligns across 13 bases. Per the germline V gene, CDR1 is LGHDT and CDR2 is YNNKEL (reference sequence). This CDR3 has 17 residues. V gave up 1 base and J gave up 2 bases; unmatched junction bases: 3. CDR3 nucleotides: TGTGCCAGCAGCCAAGGGGGACTAGCGGGATTCACAGATACGCAGTATTTT. It codes for CASSQGGLAGFTDTQYF.

This chain links TRBV7-9 with TRBJ2-1; the match to TRBD2 covers 8 bases. CDR1 and CDR2 from the germline V gene are SEHNR and FQNEAQ (reference sequence). This CDR3 has 17 amino acids. Trimming removed 5 bases from V and 0 bases from J; junction bases left unmatched: 9. CDR3 residues: CASSPTSGRASYNEQFF. The DNA of the CDR3 is TGTGCCAGCAGCCCCACTTCCGGGAGGGCCTCCTACAATGAGCAGTTCTTC.

This rearrangement joins TRBV5-4 to TRBJ2-7; perhaps TRBD2 as D (6 bases). With 4 bases removed from V and 5 bases from J, the gap between germline ends came to 19 bases. Germline V gene lookup returns CDR1 SGHNT and CDR2 YYREEE (reference sequence). The CDR3 loop spans 15 amino acids. The CDR3 region is CASSPQPGDQDEQYF. The CDR3 nucleotides are TGTGCCAGCAGCCCTCAGCCGGGGGACCAAGACGAGCAGTACTTC.

The chain employs TRBV21-1 and TRBJ1-1; the tabulated D call, TRBD1, remains unverified against the DNA. TRBV21-1 is a known pseudogene. The CDR3 is 15 amino acids. The CDR3 coding sequence is TGTGCCAGCAGGATAACACGACAGGGGAATGGGGTAACTTTCTTT. This encodes CASRITRQGNGVTFF.

This clone was observed at least ten times. This rearrangement joins TRBV30 to TRBJ2-5; 10 bases are a match to TRBD2. The CDR3 totals 15 residues. Germline CDR1 is GTSNPN and CDR2 is SVGIG (reference sequence). After removal of 0 bases from V and 4 bases from J, the junction contained 5 bases not matched to a gene. Here the CDR3 reads CAWSVLAGSGETQYF. The CDR3, as DNA: TGTGCCTGGAGTGTACTAGCGGGATCGGGAGAGACCCAGTACTTC.

V is TRBV2 and J is TRBJ2-3, with no clear D. Trimming shortened V by 6 bases and J by 9 bases, and 13 bases separated the two germline ends. Per the germline V gene, CDR1 is SNHLY and CDR2 is FYNNEI. This CDR3 is 12 amino acids long. CDR3 sequence: CASRTLSSTQYF. The CDR3 nucleotides are TGTGCCAGCAGGACCCTTAGCTCGACGCAGTATTTT.

This chain links TRBV27 with TRBJ1-1; D is ambiguous. V lost 4 bases to trimming and J lost 4 bases, with 10 bases between them. The CDR3 loop spans 13 amino acids. The germline V gene has CDR1 MNHEY and CDR2 SMNVEV (reference sequence). CDR3 DNA: TGTGCCAGCAGTTACCGGGAAGCCACTGAAGCTTTCTTT. Translated: CASSYREATEAFF.

This chain connects TRBV11-2 to TRBJ1-4; 7 bases align to TRBD1. Germline V gives CDR1 SGHAT, CDR2 FQNNGV. The CDR3 runs 15 residues. The junction had 10 bases not matched to a gene; V was cut back by 5 bases and J by 7 bases. This chain's CDR3 is CASSDRQGFPEKLFF. Written as DNA, the CDR3 is TGTGCCAGCAGCGATCGACAGGGTTTTCCTGAAAAACTGTTTTTT.

This sequence joins TRBV6-1 and TRBJ1-2; 7 nucleotides agree with TRBD1. The CDR3 is 15 residues long. After removal of 1 base from V and 0 bases from J, the junction contained 2 bases not matched to a gene. Germline CDR1 is MNHNS and CDR2 is SASEGT. Here the CDR3 reads CASSEGGQPNYGYTF. CDR3 nucleotide sequence: TGTGCCAGCAGTGAAGGGGGACAGCCTAACTATGGCTACACCTTC.

The V and J genes are TRBV5-4 and TRBJ2-3; 11 bases agree with TRBD2. This CDR3 is 16 amino acids long. J lost 6 bases, V lost 0 bases, and 6 bases had no gene match. From germline, CDR1 is SGHNT and CDR2 YYREEE (reference sequence). CDR3 protein: CASSLGPSGRRDTQYF. The CDR3 region has the DNA TGTGCCAGCAGCTTGGGGCCTAGCGGGAGGAGGGATACGCAGTATTTT.

The chain recombines TRBV9 with TRBJ2-5, with 10 bases identical to TRBD1. Germline CDR1 SGDLS, CDR2 YYNGEE. The CDR3 contains 21 residues. Losses at the gene ends were 0 bases for V and 3 bases for J; bases not matched to a gene: 20. The CDR3 region is CASSVESATSAQGQGKETQYF. The CDR3, as DNA: TGTGCCAGCAGCGTAGAGAGTGCCACAAGCGCGCAGGGACAGGGGAAAGAGACCCAGTACTTC.

This clone was found once. The chain joins TRBV7-9 to TRBJ1-1; D is undetermined. Germline CDR1 reads SEHNR; CDR2 reads FQNEAQ (reference sequence). The germline V and J ends were trimmed by 4 bases and 1 base, with 13 bases remaining between them. The CDR3 runs to 15 residues. CDR3 protein: CASSSTLSENTEAFF. The CDR3 DNA sequence: TGTGCCAGCAGCTCGACGTTGAGCGAGAACACTGAAGCTTTCTTT.

The chain has TRBV30 and TRBJ2-2, with TRBD1 matching over 7 bases. The trim removed 2 bases at V and 6 bases at J, leaving 9 bases unmatched. This CDR3 contains 15 residues. CDR1 is GTSNPN, CDR2 SVGIG, per germline (reference sequence). The CDR3 region is CAWSPGQARAGELFF. CDR3 DNA sequence: TGTGCCTGGAGTCCCGGACAGGCTCGGGCCGGGGAGCTGTTTTTT.